This T cell receptor beta chain was identified in a study of cytomegalovirus exposure and HLA in healthy donors. Study-level points and caveats: An Asian-associated ancestry cluster reportedly showed fewer N-insertions than the roughly 670-donor mean in a later analysis. Across HLA loci, a later analysis found differing TCR association rates, with DRB1 most and HLA-C fewest.

CDR3 length: 14 amino acids. Germline V gene sequence: CDR1 SGHNT, CDR2 YYREEE (reference sequence). PCR involved 60 Vbeta and 13 Jbeta primers. Repertoires were generated with immunoSEQ multiplex PCR, while TCRdb's copy carries only in-frame clones and drops some. The sample carries about 160,000 clones, 65% to 80% recorded once. This clone was counted once. The target antigen is unknown. The sequence came from a middle-aged woman in good health and CMV-seropositive. Sequencing was performed on PBMCs. The J gene is TRBJ1-2, the V gene TRBV5-4, with TRBD1 as a possible D gene (6 bases). CDR3 residues: CAATKNRENYGYTF. CDR3 nucleotides: TGTGCGGCAACCAAGAACAGGGAGAACTATGGCTACACCTTC.